This T cell receptor beta chain is from a study of blood T cell repertoires in COVID-19. Turning to the study itself: T cells, B-cell-depleted T cells, or PBMCs provided the cDNA or gDNA that served as material.

Cohort assignment relied on participant-reported clinical history. The CDR3 loop spans 14 amino acids. Between the trimmed V and J ends, which lost 4 bases and 3 bases, there was a span of 13 bases. Germline V gene sequence: CDR1 SGHNT, CDR2 YYREEE (reference sequence). Per the study methods: Reference gene primer amplification in the assay estimated nucleated cell counts. Sequenced by immunoSEQ multiplex PCR; TCRdb stores in-frame clones only, minus some. V and J calls and clone size come straight from that table; D and trimming were deduced from the DNA. Among fewer than 350,000 clones, around 88% were seen once, and the ten largest hold about 6.1%.

This TCR was recovered from a woman in her 40s who had recovered from COVID-19. The chain joins TRBV5-4 to TRBJ1-1, with a tentative D call TRBD1 (5 bases). The material sequenced was PBMCs or T cells enriched from blood (not recorded which). The CDR3: CASSPREGYTEAFF. The CDR3 DNA sequence: TGTGCCAGCAGCCCCAGGGAGGGGTACACTGAAGCTTTCTTT.